This T cell receptor (beta chain) was found in a study of human T cells and chemical hapten exposure. Total RNA came from unfractionated whole blood. Individual cDNA molecules in this library carried unique molecular identifiers. TCRdb passed the 5' RACE reads through MiXCR, listing each CDR3 protein once. The sample includes roughly 110,000 distinct CDR3 sequences, roughly 18% of them seen just once. The CDR3 has 16 residues. V lost 3 bases and J lost 3; bases outside the gene matches: 8. In its sample, this clonotype was seen a few times. Its antigen remains unknown. The study, taken as a whole, reports: Among TCRs, those above 1 in 1000 frequency were unaffected by DPC sensitization.

V is TRBV12-3 or TRBV12-4 and J is TRBJ2-3; 8 positions match TRBD2. The TCR sequence derives from a human donor in good health. CDR3 DNA sequence: TGTGCCAGCAGTTTGGACGTCGGGAGGGCAACAGATACGCAGTATTTT. As protein: CASSLDVGRATDTQYF.